Each of the 18 T cell receptor beta chains below was sequenced from the same sample in a study of response to subunit inactivated influenza vaccine. One entry per CDR3 protein, called by TCRdb with MiXCR from the RT-PCR reads. The sample yields around 580,000 distinct CDR3 sequences, approximately 12% seen once. The sample was PBMCs from blood, taken on the day of vaccination. Receptors were obtained from a man aged 45 to 65 who received an inactivated influenza vaccine.

The rearrangement uses TRBV27 and TRBJ2-2, with TRBD2 matching 10 bases. The CDR3 length is 17 residues. The V gene end was trimmed by 1 base and the J gene end by 3 bases; junction bases not matched to a gene: 5. Germline-derived CDR1 and CDR2 are MNHEY and SMNVEV (reference sequence). In DNA form, the CDR3 reads TGTGCCAGCAGTTTATTCCTAGCGGGGGATCACACCGGGGAGCTGTTTTTT. Its protein product is CASSLFLAGDHTGELFF.

About this clonotype itself: A much bigger clone sits one base away, suggesting this may be a read error. The J gene is TRBJ1-4, the V gene TRBV24-1, with 10 positions matching TRBD1. The CDR3 has 15 amino acids. Germline CDR1 KGHDR, CDR2 SFDVKD. Trimming at V came to 6 bases and at J to 6 bases, leaving 6 bases not matched to a gene. CDR3 residues: CATSHWTGGHEKLFF. The CDR3 nucleotides read TGTGCCACCAGTCACTGGACAGGGGGACATGAAAAACTGTTTTTT.

The chain recombines TRBV10-1 with TRBJ2-1; no clear D. Germline V gene lookup returns CDR1 WNHNN and CDR2 SYGVQD (reference sequence). The CDR3 has 15 amino acids. V dropped 4 bases and J dropped 0 bases, with 10 bases sitting between them. In DNA, the CDR3 is TGCGCCAGCAGTGTAACTATGAGCTCCTACAATGAGCAGTTCTTC. Translated, it gives CASSVTMSSYNEQFF.

In its sample, this clonotype was seen many times. V is TRBV28 and J is TRBJ2-1; D unresolved. Trimming removed 5 bases from V and 0 bases from J, with 11 bases in between. Looked up from germline, CDR1 is MDHEN and CDR2 is SYDVKM. The CDR3 runs 15 residues. The CDR3 spells CASSPDKSSYNEQFF. The CDR3 DNA reads as TGTGCCAGCAGTCCAGACAAGAGCTCCTACAATGAGCAGTTCTTC.

This clonotype occurred a few times. The chain combines TRBV5-6 with TRBJ2-1; D is possibly TRBD2 (6 bases). In germline, CDR1 is SGHDT, CDR2 YYEEEE. Trimming stripped 3 bases from V and 7 bases from J, with 17 bases between. CDR3 length equals 15 residues. As DNA, the CDR3 is TGTGCCAGCAGCTCGGGGACTCGGAAGATAAATGAGCAGTTCTTC. The encoded protein is CASSSGTRKINEQFF. Filled out from reference TRBV5-6 and TRBJ2-1, the complete variable domain reads DAGVTQSPTHLIKTRGQQVTLRCSPKSGHDTVSWYQQALGQGPQFIFQYYEEEERQRGNFPDRFSGHQFPNYSSELNVNALLLGDSALYLCASSSGTRKINEQFFGPGTRLTVL.

The V and J genes are TRBV29-1 and TRBJ2-4, with TRBD1 matching 9 bases. With 7 bases clipped from V and 4 bases from J, the junction kept 5 bases outside the gene matches. The CDR3 consists of 13 residues. CDR1 is SQVTM and CDR2 is ANQGSEA in the germline V gene. For the CDR3, the DNA is TGCAGCGCTACCGACAGGGGGAAAAACATTCAGTACTTC. Translating gives CSATDRGKNIQYF. The full variable domain, in which reference TRBV29-1 and TRBJ2-4 provide the parts outside the CDR3, is SAVISQKPSRDICQRGTSLTIQCQVDSQVTMMFWYRQQPGQSLTLIATANQGSEATYESGFVIDKFPISRPNLTFSTLTVSNMSPEDSSIYLCSATDRGKNIQYFGAGTRLSVL.

The chain has TRBV7-9 and TRBJ2-7, with 8 bases aligning to TRBD2. Looked up from germline, CDR1 is SEHNR and CDR2 is FQNEAQ (reference sequence). V gave up 5 bases and J gave up 4 bases; unmatched junction bases: 10. The CDR3 spans 15 residues. CDR3 sequence (DNA): TGTGCCAGCAGCCAGGGTGCTAGCGGGCTATACGAGCAGTACTTC. Translated, it gives CASSQGASGLYEQYF.

The genes are TRBV20-1 and TRBJ1-1, with 7 bases matching TRBD1. The CDR3 sequence is 13 residues long. Germline V gene sequence: CDR1 DFQATT, CDR2 SNEGSKA (reference sequence). V shed 5 bases and J 5 bases; nucleotides not matched to a gene: 8. The CDR3 sequence is CSAAQGRGTEAFF. DNA of the CDR3: TGCAGTGCTGCACAGGGGAGAGGGACTGAAGCTTTCTTT.

This clonotype showed up just a few times. The V and J genes are TRBV11-3 and TRBJ2-1, with a weak D call TRBD1 (6 bases). The CDR3 extends over 15 amino acids. Trimming pared 0 bases from V and 5 bases from J, leaving 11 bases between. Germline lookup yields CDR1 SGHNT and CDR2 YENEEA. The CDR3 protein is CASSLDYAGDNEQFF. The CDR3, as DNA: TGTGCCAGCAGCTTAGATTACGCAGGGGACAATGAGCAGTTCTTC.

This chain links TRBV20-1 with TRBJ2-3, with 7 bases matching TRBD2. From germline, CDR1 is DFQATT and CDR2 SNEGSKA (reference sequence). The CDR3 sequence is 15 residues long. Trimming removed 0 bases from V and 6 bases from J; junction bases left unmatched: 9. The chain's CDR3 is CSARDLAEASDTQYF. The CDR3 nucleotides are TGCAGTGCTAGAGATCTAGCGGAGGCATCCGATACGCAGTATTTT.

This clonotype was detected a few times. This chain connects TRBV7-8 to TRBJ2-7; D remains ambiguous. This CDR3 has 14 amino acids. The V gene lost 1 base and the J gene lost 1 base, with 8 bases spanning the gap. Looked up from germline, CDR1 is SGHVS and CDR2 is FQNEAQ. The CDR3 region is CASSLGVLSYEQYF. The CDR3 DNA is TGTGCCAGCAGCTTAGGAGTGCTGTCCTACGAGCAGTACTTC.

The chain couples TRBV5-4 to TRBJ2-1, with 13 bases lining up with TRBD2. The CDR3 contains 15 residues. The germline V gene encodes CDR1 SGHNT and CDR2 YYREEE (reference sequence). With V trimmed by 4 bases and J by 10 bases, 8 bases remained unmatched. The CDR3 spells CASSRTSGGPGEQFF. The CDR3 nucleotides are TGTGCCAGCAGCCGGACTAGCGGGGGACCGGGAGAGCAGTTCTTC.

The rearrangement uses TRBV4-2 and TRBJ1-1; D perhaps matches TRBD1 (5 bases). The CDR3 is 14 amino acids. The ends were cut back, 7 bases at V and 4 bases at J, with 16 bases in the middle. CDR1 is LGHNA, CDR2 YNFKEQ, per germline. For the CDR3, the DNA is TGTGCCAGCATGCCTCGGACGAGGGGCACTGAAGCTTTCTTT. It specifies CASMPRTRGTEAFF.

This clonotype has ten or more counts. This chain joins TRBV6-2 or TRBV6-3 and TRBJ2-2; D uncertain. Between the trimmed V and J ends, which lost 2 bases and 1 base, there was a span of 8 bases. CDR3 length: 15 amino acids. Germline values: CDR1 MNHEY, CDR2 SVGEGT. CDR3 sequence (DNA): TGTGCCAGCAGTTACAGGCCAGAGAACACCGGGGAGCTGTTTTTT. It codes for CASSYRPENTGELFF.

This clonotype was picked up many times. The rearrangement links TRBV4-3 to TRBJ2-7; 8 bases fit TRBD2. The CDR3 is made up of 15 amino acids. Per the germline V gene, CDR1 is LGHNA and CDR2 is YSLEER. The junction had 7 bases not matched to a gene; V was cut back by 6 bases and J by 0 bases. CDR3 sequence reads: CASSRLATSSYEQYF. The CDR3 region has the DNA TGCGCCAGCAGTCGACTAGCGACTAGCTCCTACGAGCAGTACTTC.

This clonotype has a handful of counts. The V gene is TRBV4-2, the J gene TRBJ2-5; 9 bases line up with TRBD2. After removal of 2 bases from V and 2 bases from J, the junction contained 6 bases not matched to a gene. The CDR3 covers 16 residues. Germline CDR1 LGHNA, CDR2 YNFKEQ. CDR3 sequence: CASSQRLAEYQETQYF. In DNA, the CDR3 is TGTGCCAGCAGCCAACGACTAGCGGAGTATCAAGAGACCCAGTACTTC.

The rearrangement links TRBV19 to TRBJ1-5; D might be TRBD1 (5 bases). The CDR3 has 14 residues. Trimming shortened V by 5 bases and J by 4 bases, and 12 bases separated the two germline ends. Per germline, CDR1 LNHDA and CDR2 SQIVND (reference sequence). The CDR3 DNA reads as TGTGCCAGTAGTGGGGCGCGGAGGAATCAGCCCCAGCATTTT. Translated, it gives CASSGARRNQPQHF.

The chain uses TRBV20-1 and TRBJ1-6, with D perhaps matching TRBD1 (5 bases). Trimming took off 3 bases at V and 11 bases at J, with 8 bases between the two ends. CDR1 is DFQATT, CDR2 SNEGSKA, per germline (reference sequence). The length of the CDR3 is 11 residues. CDR3 loop: CSARGEAPLHF. The CDR3 DNA follows: TGCAGTGCTAGGGGGGAGGCACCCCTCCACTTT.